The rows below give T cell receptor beta chains drawn from one sample of a study of control samples from healthy donors and cancer patients. The protocol was immunoSEQ multiplex PCR, while the TCRdb copy is restricted to in-frame clones and leaves out a portion. The table lists 65,000 to 80,000 clones, 80% to 90% of them singletons. The sample consisted of PBMCs. Receptors were obtained from a woman aged 60-75 years with head and neck cancer. Each CDR3 is given with its conserved first and last residue. The order of the fields is V gene, clone size, D gene, J gene, CDR3 DNA, CDR3 protein. A D gene is named only where the DNA matches it firmly. Rows give clone size only sometimes, using once, few, many, or a class for an expanded clone.

V: TRBV19; size: once; D: -; J: TRBJ2-3; DNA: TGTGCCAGTAGGTCGCGCAGCACAGATACGCAGTATTTT; CDR3: CASRSRSTDTQYF
V: TRBV20-1; size: -; D: -; J: TRBJ2-5; DNA: TGCAGTGCTAGTAATGGTTACGCTCGTACAGGAGAGACCCAGTACTTC; CDR3: CSASNGYARTGETQYF
V: TRBV19; size: -; D: TRBD1; J: TRBJ1-3; DNA: TGTGCCAGTAGTTCCCGGACAGGGGGAAACACCATATATTTT; CDR3: CASSSRTGGNTIYF
V: TRBV5-1; size: -; D: -; J: TRBJ2-2; DNA: TGCGCCAGCAGCCCCGGGGCCCTCGCGAACACCGGGGAGCTGTTTTTT; CDR3: CASSPGALANTGELFF
V: TRBV11-1; size: -; D: TRBD1; J: TRBJ1-4; DNA: TGTGCCAGCAGCTCCGGGACAGGGAGCGATGAAAAACTGTTTTTT; CDR3: CASSSGTGSDEKLFF
V: TRBV7-2; size: -; D: -; J: TRBJ1-4; DNA: TGTGCCAGCAGCTCAGTTCTCGGGCTGTCGGCTAATGAAAAACTGTTTTTT; CDR3: CASSSVLGLSANEKLFF
V: TRBV28; size: -; D: TRBD1; J: TRBJ1-2; DNA: TGTGCCAGCAGCTCCCCAGGGACAGGGGGAAACTATGGCTACACCTTC; CDR3: CASSSPGTGGNYGYTF
V: TRBV6-2/TRBV6-3; size: -; D: -; J: TRBJ1-1; DNA: TGTGCCAGCAGTTCCCCGAGCGACATAACGAACACTGAAGCTTTCTTT; CDR3: CASSSPSDITNTEAFF
V: TRBV5-1; size: -; D: TRBD1; J: TRBJ2-7; DNA: TGCGCCAGCAGCTTCAATCGGCCATCCGGGACAGGGGCCTACGAGCAGTACTTC; CDR3: CASSFNRPSGTGAYEQYF
V: TRBV29-1; size: few; D: TRBD2; J: TRBJ2-1; DNA: TGCAGCGTTGAACCTAGCGGGAAGGAGCAGTTCTTC; CDR3: CSVEPSGKEQFF
V: TRBV7-2; size: once; D: -; J: TRBJ2-5; DNA: TGTGCCAGCAGCTTAGGTATGGGTAAAGAGACCCAGTACTTC; CDR3: CASSLGMGKETQYF
V: TRBV19; size: -; D: TRBD2; J: TRBJ2-2; DNA: TGTGCCAGTTCCTGGACTAGCGGGAGGGCAACCGGGGAGCTGTTTTTT; CDR3: CASSWTSGRATGELFF
V: TRBV5-4; size: -; D: -; J: TRBJ2-7; DNA: TGTGCCAGCAGCTTGGAGCAGAATTCCTACGAGCAGTACTTC; CDR3: CASSLEQNSYEQYF
V: TRBV6-6; size: -; D: TRBD1; J: TRBJ1-3; DNA: TGTGCCAGCAGTTACGGGGCAGGGGGCTTTGGAAACACCATATATTTT; CDR3: CASSYGAGGFGNTIYF
V: TRBV9; size: -; D: TRBD2; J: TRBJ2-4; DNA: TGTGCCAGCAGCGTTACTAGCGCGAAGGAAAACATTCAGTACTTC; CDR3: CASSVTSAKENIQYF
V: TRBV20-1; size: -; D: -; J: TRBJ2-3; DNA: TGCAGTGCTAGTAAGGGCTATGGGCCCACAGATACGCAGTATTTT; CDR3: CSASKGYGPTDTQYF
V: TRBV5-1; size: -; D: TRBD2; J: TRBJ2-5; DNA: TGCGCCAGCAGCAATACGGGAGGGACACAAGAGACCCAGTACTTC; CDR3: CASSNTGGTQETQYF
V: TRBV30; size: once; D: TRBD2; J: TRBJ2-1; DNA: TGTGCCTGGAGTCCCATGGGGTCTAGCGGAGCATACAATGAGCAGTTCTTC; CDR3: CAWSPMGSSGAYNEQFF
V: TRBV3-1/TRBV3-2; size: -; D: TRBD1; J: TRBJ1-1; DNA: TGTGCCAGCAGCCGTGGGGACAGGGACCCGTTACTTATGAACACTGAAGCTTTCTTT; CDR3: CASSRGDRDPLLMNTEAFF
V: TRBV12-2; size: -; D: -; J: TRBJ2-7; DNA: TGTGCAAGTCGCTTAACTAGCGGGAATACCTACGAGCAGTACTTC; CDR3: CASRLTSGNTYEQYF
V: TRBV7-9; size: -; D: -; J: TRBJ2-1; DNA: TGTGCCAGCAGCCACCTTCTTGACGGACCCTACAATGAGCAGTTCTTC; CDR3: CASSHLLDGPYNEQFF
V: TRBV25-1; size: few; D: TRBD2; J: TRBJ2-1; DNA: TGTGCCAGCAGTGTGACTAGCGGGAGTTGGAATGAGCAGTTCTTC; CDR3: CASSVTSGSWNEQFF
V: TRBV2; size: -; D: TRBD1; J: TRBJ2-7; DNA: TGTGCCAGTACCGGGACAGGGAGCTCCTACGAGCAGTACTTC; CDR3: CASTGTGSSYEQYF
V: TRBV3-1/TRBV3-2; size: -; D: -; J: TRBJ2-7; DNA: TGTGCCAGCAGCCAAAGCCGGACTGTTACCTACGAGCAGTACTTC; CDR3: CASSQSRTVTYEQYF
V: TRBV19; size: -; D: TRBD1; J: TRBJ1-4; DNA: TGTGCCAGTAGTGATAAGGGACAGCCGGATGAAAAACTGTTTTTT; CDR3: CASSDKGQPDEKLFF
V: TRBV19; size: -; D: TRBD2; J: TRBJ2-5; DNA: TGTGCCAGTAGTGTTGGACTAGCGGGGATAGAGACCCAGTACTTC; CDR3: CASSVGLAGIETQYF
V: TRBV6-2/TRBV6-3; size: -; D: TRBD1; J: TRBJ1-5; DNA: TGTGCCAGCAGTAATACAGGGGGCGGCAATCAGCCCCAGCATTTT; CDR3: CASSNTGGGNQPQHF
V: TRBV18; size: few; D: -; J: TRBJ2-5; DNA: TGTGCCAGCTCCTTCTTGGCCGAGACCCAGTACTTC; CDR3: CASSFLAETQYF
V: TRBV7-9; size: -; D: TRBD1; J: TRBJ1-4; DNA: TGTGCCAGCAGCTTGCAAACAGGGGATGAAAAACTGTTTTTT; CDR3: CASSLQTGDEKLFF
V: TRBV6-6; size: few; D: TRBD1; J: TRBJ1-5; DNA: TGTGCCAGCAGTTACGACAGGGGAAATCAGCCCCAGCATTTT; CDR3: CASSYDRGNQPQHF
V: TRBV5-4; size: -; D: -; J: TRBJ1-1; DNA: TGTGCCAGCACCCTGGCGGCGGGGAGGAACACTGAAGCTTTCTTT; CDR3: CASTLAAGRNTEAFF
V: TRBV19; size: -; D: -; J: TRBJ2-7; DNA: TGTGCCAGTAGAAACGGCAGGACTTACGAGCAGTACTTC; CDR3: CASRNGRTYEQYF
V: TRBV10-2; size: -; D: -; J: TRBJ1-1; DNA: TGCGCCAGCATTGAAACTATAGCAGGGACCACTGAAGCTTTCTTT; CDR3: CASIETIAGTTEAFF
V: TRBV28; size: -; D: -; J: TRBJ1-5; DNA: TGTGCCAGCAGTTTATCAGAGGGATTGGGCAATCAGCCCCAGCATTTT; CDR3: CASSLSEGLGNQPQHF
V: TRBV7-6; size: -; D: -; J: TRBJ2-3; DNA: TGTGCCAGCAGCCCAGGGATACACACAGATACGCAGTATTTT; CDR3: CASSPGIHTDTQYF
V: TRBV19; size: -; D: TRBD1; J: TRBJ2-2; DNA: TGTGCCAGTAGTCGACAGGGGCGAACCGGGGAGCTGTTTTTT; CDR3: CASSRQGRTGELFF
V: TRBV28; size: -; D: TRBD2; J: TRBJ2-7; DNA: TGTGCCAGCAGATTAGGGACTAGCTACGAGCAGTACTTC; CDR3: CASRLGTSYEQYF
V: TRBV29-1; size: -; D: -; J: TRBJ2-7; DNA: TGCAGCGTTCGGGTAGACCGCGAGCAGTACTTC; CDR3: CSVRVDREQYF
V: TRBV24-1; size: -; D: TRBD2; J: TRBJ2-3; DNA: TGTGCCACCAGTGATTTAGCGGGAGTGGGTGATACGCAGTATTTT; CDR3: CATSDLAGVGDTQYF
V: TRBV7-9; size: once; D: -; J: TRBJ2-2; DNA: TGTGCCAGCAGCTTTGGAAAGGGCGGGGAGCTGTTTTTT; CDR3: CASSFGKGGELFF